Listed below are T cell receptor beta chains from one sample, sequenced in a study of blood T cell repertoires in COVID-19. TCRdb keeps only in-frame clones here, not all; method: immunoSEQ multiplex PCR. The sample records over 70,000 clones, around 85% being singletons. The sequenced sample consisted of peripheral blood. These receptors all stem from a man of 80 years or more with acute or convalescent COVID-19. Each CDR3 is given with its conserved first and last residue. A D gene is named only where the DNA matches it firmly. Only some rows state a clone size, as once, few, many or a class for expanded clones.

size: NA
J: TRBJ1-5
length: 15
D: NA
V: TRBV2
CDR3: CASSETAYSNQPQHF
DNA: TGTGCCAGCAGTGAAACAGCTTATAGCAATCAGCCCCAGCATTTT

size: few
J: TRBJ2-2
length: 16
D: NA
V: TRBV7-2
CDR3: CASSFQLIPNTGELFF
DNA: TGTGCCAGCAGCTTCCAACTGATCCCGAACACCGGGGAGCTGTTTTTT

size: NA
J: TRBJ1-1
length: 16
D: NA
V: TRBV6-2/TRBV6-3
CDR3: CASSYSLQVGDTEAFF
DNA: TGTGCCAGCAGTTACTCTCTCCAGGTCGGGGACACTGAAGCTTTCTTT

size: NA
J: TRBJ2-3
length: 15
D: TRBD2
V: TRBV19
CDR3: CASSPAGGSTDTQYF
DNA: TGTGCCAGTAGCCCAGCGGGGGGGAGCACAGATACGCAGTATTTT

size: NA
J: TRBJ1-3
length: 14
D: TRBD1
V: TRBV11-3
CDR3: CASSDRAAGNTIYF
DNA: TGTGCCAGCAGCGACAGGGCAGCTGGAAACACCATATATTTT

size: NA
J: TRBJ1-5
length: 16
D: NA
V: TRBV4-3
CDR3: CASSQGVGGSNQPQHF
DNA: TGCGCCAGCAGCCAGGGGGTGGGGGGAAGCAATCAGCCCCAGCATTTT

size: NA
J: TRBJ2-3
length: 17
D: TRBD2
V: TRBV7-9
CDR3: CASSAGTSGASTDTQYF
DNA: TGTGCCAGCAGCGCAGGGACTAGCGGGGCAAGCACAGATACGCAGTATTTT

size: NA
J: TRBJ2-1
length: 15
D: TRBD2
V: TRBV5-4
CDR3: CASRSGLAGGNEQFF
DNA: TGTGCCAGCAGATCGGGACTAGCGGGAGGGAATGAGCAGTTCTTC

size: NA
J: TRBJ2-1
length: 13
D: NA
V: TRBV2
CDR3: CASRPGLYNEQFF
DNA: TGTGCCAGCAGGCCGGGACTTTACAATGAGCAGTTCTTC

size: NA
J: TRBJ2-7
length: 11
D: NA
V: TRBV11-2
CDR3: CASSDGGEQYF
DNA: TGTGCCAGCAGCGACGGGGGCGAGCAGTACTTC

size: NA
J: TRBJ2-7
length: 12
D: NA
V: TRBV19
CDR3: CASSSWTDEQYF
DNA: TGTGCCAGTAGTAGTTGGACAGACGAGCAGTACTTC

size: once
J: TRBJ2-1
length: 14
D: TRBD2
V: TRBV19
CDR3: CASTLGLVGSEQFF
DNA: TGTGCCAGTACCCTGGGACTAGTGGGGAGTGAGCAGTTCTTC

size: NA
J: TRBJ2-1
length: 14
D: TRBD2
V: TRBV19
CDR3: CASMGLGRAVEQFF
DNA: TGTGCCAGTATGGGTTTAGGGAGGGCCGTTGAGCAGTTCTTC

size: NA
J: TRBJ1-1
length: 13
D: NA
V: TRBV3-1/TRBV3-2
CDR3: CASSQGGPYEAFF
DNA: TGTGCCAGCAGCCAAGGCGGGCCCTATGAAGCTTTCTTT

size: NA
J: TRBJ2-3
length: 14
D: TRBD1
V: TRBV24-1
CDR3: CATSDRVGPDTQYF
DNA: TGTGCCACCAGCGACAGGGTCGGACCAGATACGCAGTATTTT

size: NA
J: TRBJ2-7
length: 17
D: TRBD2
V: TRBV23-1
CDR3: CASSQSTRGGSFYEQYF
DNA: TGCGCCAGCAGTCAATCTACCCGGGGGGGCTCCTTCTACGAGCAGTACTTC

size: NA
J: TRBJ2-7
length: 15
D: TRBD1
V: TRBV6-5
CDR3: CASSSPGQGRYEQYF
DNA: TGTGCCAGCAGTTCCCCGGGACAGGGGCGCTACGAGCAGTACTTC

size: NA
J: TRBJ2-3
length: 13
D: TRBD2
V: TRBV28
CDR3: CASIAGGQDTQYF
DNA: TGTGCCAGCATAGCGGGAGGGCAAGATACGCAGTATTTT

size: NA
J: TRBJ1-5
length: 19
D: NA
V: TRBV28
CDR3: CASVSGAKFRDNPNQPQHF
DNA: TGTGCCAGCGTTTCCGGGGCCAAGTTCCGGGACAACCCAAATCAGCCCCAGCATTTT

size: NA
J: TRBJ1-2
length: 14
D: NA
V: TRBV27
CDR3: CASRGGGRLSGYTF
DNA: TGTGCCAGCAGGGGCGGGGGGCGCTTGAGTGGCTACACCTTC

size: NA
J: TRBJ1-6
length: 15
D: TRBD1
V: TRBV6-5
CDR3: CASSLPGTGYSPLHF
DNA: TGTGCCAGCAGCCTCCCCGGGACAGGGTATTCACCCCTCCACTTT

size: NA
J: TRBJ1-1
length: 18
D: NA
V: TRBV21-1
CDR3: CASSKADPRWALLWEAFF
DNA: TGTGCCAGCAGCAAAGCCGACCCTCGGTGGGCACTCCTTTGGGAAGCTTTCTTT

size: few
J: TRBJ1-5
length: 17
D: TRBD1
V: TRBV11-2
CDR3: CASSVGQGGYSNQPQHF
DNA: TGTGCCAGCAGCGTGGGACAGGGAGGTTATAGCAATCAGCCCCAGCATTTT